The source of this T cell receptor (beta chain) is a study of resident and recirculating memory T cells in vitiligo. The protocol was immunoSEQ multiplex PCR, while the TCRdb copy is restricted to in-frame clones and leaves out a portion. Here the sample spans 70,000 or so clones, roughly nine tenths being singletons. The germline V and J ends were trimmed by 4 bases and 2 bases, with 22 bases remaining between them. The CDR3 covers 17 residues. Germline V CDR1 and CDR2: SGHDT, YYEEEE. To note about this clone: The antigen is unknown.

General study findings and limits: Sequences differed between biopsy sites and patients, suggesting private specificity.

J is TRBJ2-7 and V is TRBV5-6; TRBD2 might be the D (5 bases). The clonotype was recovered from a male donor with vitiligo. Sequences were obtained from blood. The CDR3 protein is CASSPTPGTGYPYEQYF. The CDR3 DNA follows: TGTGCCAGCAGCCCAACACCGGGAACGGGATACCCCTACGAGCAGTACTTC.